The next 31 T cell receptor beta chains were all read from a single sample in a study of CD8+ T cells in alopecia areata. As the sequencing template, cDNA was produced by extracting RNA and reverse transcribing it. The protocol was immunoSEQ multiplex PCR, while the TCRdb copy is restricted to in-frame clones and leaves out a portion. In the table there are roughly 230,000 clones, approximately 47% of which are singletons. Treatment reported: oral pan-JAK inhibitor, 5-10 mg twice daily. The specimen comprised CD4+ T cells sorted from blood, sampled at approximately week 37, from a patient treated with tofacitinib. The source is a human donor with alopecia areata.

The genes are TRBV15 and TRBJ1-2; D is undetermined. This CDR3 contains 14 residues. Trimming cost V 2 bases and J 5 bases, with 12 bases left between them. Per germline, CDR1 LNHNV and CDR2 YYDKDF (reference sequence). CDR3 in DNA: TGTGCCACCAGCAGACCCCTAGGGCCATATGGCTACACCTTC. Residues: CATSRPLGPYGYTF. The full variable domain, its missing parts supplied by reference TRBV15 and TRBJ1-2, is DAMVIQNPRYQVTQFGKPVTLSCSQTLNHNVMYWYQQKSSQAPKLLFHYYDKDFNNEADTPDNFQSRRPNTSFCFLDIRSPGLGDTAMYLCATSRPLGPYGYTFGSGTRLTVV.

This clone was seen only a few times. The rearrangement links TRBV29-1 to TRBJ1-3; D is possibly TRBD1 (6 bases). Looked up from germline, CDR1 is SQVTM and CDR2 is ANQGSEA. The CDR3 sequence is 13 residues long. Between the trimmed V and J ends, which lost 3 bases and 3 bases, there was a span of 9 bases. CDR3 residues: CSVDGGSGNTIYF. In nucleotides, the CDR3 is TGCAGCGTTGACGGGGGCAGTGGAAACACCATATATTTT.

The chain carries TRBV5-6 and TRBJ2-1; perhaps TRBD1 as D (6 bases). The V gene lost 2 bases and the J gene lost 2 bases, with 11 bases spanning the gap. CDR1 and CDR2 (germline): SGHDT, YYEEEE. This CDR3 is 15 amino acids long. The CDR3 protein is CASSFTGSAYNEQFF. In DNA form, the CDR3 reads TGTGCCAGCAGCTTCACAGGGAGCGCCTACAATGAGCAGTTCTTC.

This clone was observed a few times. V is TRBV15 and J is TRBJ2-7; TRBD1 is a possible D gene (5 bases). The V end was cut by 6 bases, the J end by 6 bases, with 21 bases between. The CDR3 runs 15 residues. From germline, CDR1 is LNHNV and CDR2 YYDKDF (reference sequence). The CDR3 loop is CATSGTAGLRSEQYF. CDR3 nucleotide sequence: TGTGCCACCAGTGGAACGGCAGGGCTGAGGAGCGAGCAGTACTTC. The full variable domain, with the rest looked up from reference TRBV15 and TRBJ2-7, is DAMVIQNPRYQVTQFGKPVTLSCSQTLNHNVMYWYQQKSSQAPKLLFHYYDKDFNNEADTPDNFQSRRPNTSFCFLDIRSPGLGDTAMYLCATSGTAGLRSEQYFGPGTRLTVT.

This chain connects TRBV19 to TRBJ2-3, with D perhaps matching TRBD2 (6 bases). V dropped 5 bases and J dropped 0 bases, with 15 bases sitting between them. Germline V gene lookup returns CDR1 LNHDA and CDR2 SQIVND (reference sequence). The CDR3 has 16 amino acids. CDR3 region: CASSSLGGSSTDTQYF. CDR3 bases: TGTGCCAGTAGTTCCCTCGGGGGATCTAGCACAGATACGCAGTATTTT.

The genes are TRBV28 and TRBJ1-2; D is uncertain. Germline V gives CDR1 MDHEN, CDR2 SYDVKM. The CDR3 runs to 12 residues. V was trimmed by 4 bases and J by 8 bases, leaving 11 bases between them. CDR3 DNA sequence: TGTGCCAGCAGTTCCCCGGCCGAAGGCTACACCTTC. Protein product: CASSSPAEGYTF.

The chain combines TRBV6-1 with TRBJ1-1; D gene ambiguous. Germline V gene data show CDR1 as MNHNS and CDR2 as SASEGT. V lost 7 bases to trimming and J lost 2 bases, with 14 bases between them. There are 14 residues in the CDR3. The CDR3 loop reads CASTTRGVNTEAFF. The CDR3 bases are TGTGCCAGCACCACCCGCGGAGTAAACACTGAAGCTTTCTTT.

This clone was recorded a few times. Other DNA sequences from this sample encode an identical CDR3 as well. The chain couples TRBV29-1 to TRBJ2-7; 7 nucleotides agree with TRBD2. The length of the CDR3 is 14 residues. The V gene end was trimmed by 4 bases and the J gene end by 3 bases; junction bases not matched to a gene: 9. Germline CDR1 reads SQVTM; CDR2 reads ANQGSEA. The chain's CDR3 is CSVVRGTGGYEQYF. For the CDR3, the DNA is TGCAGCGTTGTTCGTGGTACGGGGGGCTACGAGCAGTACTTC.

The chain links TRBV25-1 to TRBJ2-3; TRBD2 is a possible D gene (6 bases). V was pared by 4 bases and J by 0 bases, with 8 bases between. This CDR3 is 14 amino acids long. Germline V lookup: CDR1 MGHDK, CDR2 SYGVNS. The CDR3 DNA is TGTGCCAGCAGTGGGGCGGGGAGCACAGATACGCAGTATTTT. Protein product: CASSGAGSTDTQYF. The variable domain in full, with the rest retrieved from reference TRBV25-1 and TRBJ2-3, is EADIYQTPRYLVIGTGKKITLECSQTMGHDKMYWYQQDPGMELHLIHYSYGVNSTEKGDLSSESTVSRIRTEHFPLTLESARPSHTSQYLCASSGAGSTDTQYFGPGTRLTVL.

Only a few counts were recorded for this clone. The CDR3 region is CASSLADGTSGNGEETQYF. The CDR3 nucleotides are TGTGCCAGCAGCTTGGCCGATGGGACTAGCGGGAACGGGGAAGAGACCCAGTACTTC. The rearrangement links TRBV5-5 to TRBJ2-5; 13 bases align to TRBD2. J lost 3 bases, V lost 0 bases, and 11 bases had no gene match. CDR1 SGHKS and CDR2 YYEKEE come from the germline V gene (reference sequence). CDR3 size: 19 residues.

The chain combines TRBV28 with TRBJ2-5, with 7 nucleotides matching TRBD1. CDR1 and CDR2 from the germline V gene are MDHEN and SYDVKM. The CDR3 runs 16 residues. V lost 6 bases and J lost 5; bases outside the gene matches: 15. The CDR3 bases are TGTGCCAGCAGACTACCCGGGACAGCTGACGGGGAGACCCAGTACTTC. This sequence encodes CASRLPGTADGETQYF. Together with reference TRBV28 and TRBJ2-5, the CDR3 gives the full variable domain: DVKVTQSSRYLVKRTGEKVFLECVQDMDHENMFWYRQDPGLGLRLIYFSYDVKMKEKGDIPEGYSVSREKKERFSLILESASTNQTSMYLCASRLPGTADGETQYFGPGTRLLVL.

This clone showed up just once. The chain carries TRBV18 and TRBJ2-3, with TRBD2 identical over 8 bases. Germline V CDR1 and CDR2: KGHSH, LQKENI. The CDR3 totals 16 residues. With 3 bases clipped from V and 1 base from J, the junction kept 6 bases outside the gene matches. This CDR3 is CASSPVSGRGTDTQYF. As DNA, the CDR3 is TGTGCCAGCTCACCGGTCAGCGGGAGAGGCACAGATACGCAGTATTTT.

This clone was seen more than once but under ten times. J is TRBJ2-7 and V is TRBV5-1; 7 bases match TRBD1. V shed 1 base and J 5 bases; nucleotides not matched to a gene: 0. Germline V lookup: CDR1 SGHRS, CDR2 YFSETQ. The CDR3 is 12 amino acids. The CDR3 sequence is CASSLTGDEQYF. The CDR3 nucleotides are TGCGCCAGCAGCTTGACAGGGGACGAGCAGTACTTC. Together with reference TRBV5-1 and TRBJ2-7, the CDR3 gives the full variable domain: KAGVTQTPRYLIKTRGQQVTLSCSPISGHRSVSWYQQTPGQGLQFLFEYFSETQRNKGNFPGRFSGRQFSNSRSEMNVSTLELGDSALYLCASSLTGDEQYFGPGTRLTVT.

The V call is TRBV18, the J call TRBJ2-5; TRBD2 matches 7 bases. Per germline, CDR1 KGHSH and CDR2 LQKENI. Germline trimming cut 3 bases from V and 4 bases from J; bases unmatched to any gene: 14. The length of the CDR3 is 17 residues. The DNA for the CDR3 is TGTGCCAGCTCACCCCCGGGGGGTAATGGAATCGGAGAGACCCAGTACTTC. Translated: CASSPPGGNGIGETQYF.

This clone was detected only once. The chain combines TRBV11-2 with TRBJ2-3, with 11 positions matching TRBD2. V shed 5 bases, J shed 3 bases, and the junction held 4 bases outside the gene matches. Per germline, CDR1 SGHAT and CDR2 FQNNGV. The CDR3 has 15 residues. The CDR3 sequence: CASSPSSGRTDTQYF. Written as DNA, the CDR3 is TGTGCCAGCAGCCCTTCTAGCGGGAGGACAGATACGCAGTATTTT.

This rearrangement joins TRBV5-1 to TRBJ2-7; D possibly corresponds to TRBD1 (6 bases). The germline V gene encodes CDR1 SGHRS and CDR2 YFSETQ. V lost 4 bases and J 0 bases, leaving 11 bases between the germline ends. The CDR3 sequence is 14 residues long. The CDR3 sequence is CASSRVDSSYEQYF. CDR3 coding DNA: TGCGCCAGCAGCCGGGTGGACAGCTCCTACGAGCAGTACTTC.

The chain carries TRBV9 and TRBJ1-5; 7 bases are a match to TRBD1. This CDR3 has 14 residues. V lost 5 bases, J lost 0 bases, and 2 bases stayed unmatched. Germline CDR1 is SGDLS and CDR2 is YYNGEE. The CDR3 spells CASSGTDSNQPQHF. CDR3 bases: TGTGCCAGCAGTGGGACAGATAGCAATCAGCCCCAGCATTTT.

The chain joins TRBV14 to TRBJ1-5; the D is unclear. The V end was cut by 2 bases, the J end by 7 bases, with 9 bases between. The CDR3 sequence is 13 residues long. The germline gives CDR1 SGHDN, CDR2 FVKESK. The CDR3 coding sequence is TGTGCCAGCAGCCAAACAATCAACCAGCCCCAGCATTTT. This codes for CASSQTINQPQHF.

The J gene is TRBJ2-5, the V gene TRBV2; D may match TRBD1 or TRBD2 (5 bases each). There are 12 residues in the CDR3. CDR1 is SNHLY, CDR2 FYNNEI, per germline. With 8 bases removed from V and 2 bases from J, the gap between germline ends came to 9 bases. The CDR3 spells CASRGDQETQYF. The CDR3 DNA is TGTGCCAGCCGAGGGGATCAAGAGACCCAGTACTTC.

The chain uses TRBV20-1 and TRBJ2-1; possible D gene TRBD2, 5 bases. Germline V gene data show CDR1 as DFQATT and CDR2 as SNEGSKA (reference sequence). Deletions cut 5 bases from V and 13 bases from J, with 9 bases between. The CDR3 loop spans 9 amino acids. The CDR3 DNA reads TGCAGTGCTGAGGGCCTCCAGTTCTTC. Translated, it gives CSAEGLQFF.

This rearrangement joins TRBV27 to TRBJ2-3; weak D call: TRBD2 (7 bases). Germline V gene lookup returns CDR1 MNHEY and CDR2 SMNVEV (reference sequence). V lost 7 bases to trimming and J lost 7 bases, with 21 bases between them. The CDR3 totals 15 residues. CDR3 DNA sequence: TGTGCCAGCACCAACCCCCGGGGGGACATCAATACGCAGTATTTT. Amino acids: CASTNPRGDINTQYF.

V is TRBV7-9 and J is TRBJ2-7; D gene ambiguous. This CDR3 region has 16 residues. CDR1 is SEHNR and CDR2 is FQNEAQ in the germline V gene (reference sequence). V was clipped by 8 bases and J by 0 bases, with 20 bases between them. CDR3 amino acids: CASGYYSRPRSYEQYF. The CDR3 nucleotides are TGTGCCAGCGGCTACTACTCACGCCCCCGCTCCTACGAGCAGTACTTC.

The rearrangement links TRBV7-9 to TRBJ2-2; 11 bases are a match to TRBD2. This CDR3 has 15 residues. The germline CDR1 and CDR2 sequences are SEHNR and FQNEAQ (reference sequence). The ends lost 6 bases at V and 3 bases at J; junction bases unmatched: 3. The CDR3 bases are TGTGCCAGCAGTAGCGGGAGGGCTGACACCGGGGAGCTGTTTTTT. It specifies CASSSGRADTGELFF.

Only a few counts were recorded for this clone. This chain connects TRBV19 to TRBJ2-3; tentatively, D is TRBD1 or TRBD2 (6 bases each). This CDR3 spans 14 amino acids. Germline-derived CDR1 and CDR2 are LNHDA and SQIVND (reference sequence). Trimming cost V 5 bases and J 3 bases, with 12 bases left between them. CDR3: CASSRRGETDTQYF. In DNA, the CDR3 is TGTGCCAGTAGTCGAAGGGGGGAGACAGATACGCAGTATTTT.

The chain couples TRBV30 to TRBJ2-3; 9 nucleotides agree with TRBD1. Losses at the gene ends were 2 bases for V and 5 bases for J; bases not matched to a gene: 5. Germline loops: CDR1 GTSNPN, CDR2 SVGIG (reference sequence). This CDR3 has 14 amino acids. CDR3 bases: TGTGCCTGGAGTCGAACAGGGGGCGGAGATACGCAGTATTTT. As protein: CAWSRTGGGDTQYF.

This clone was counted only a few times. The chain recombines TRBV27 with TRBJ2-7; a weak D match, TRBD1 (5 bases). The CDR3 is made up of 14 amino acids. The ends were cut back, 0 bases at V and 5 bases at J, with 11 bases in the middle. Germline CDR1 and CDR2: MNHEY and SMNVEV (reference sequence). The CDR3 nucleotides are TGTGCCAGCAGTTTATCCGCCGCCAGGGACGAGCAGTACTTC. This sequence encodes CASSLSAARDEQYF.

The genes are TRBV9 and TRBJ2-6; TRBD1 matches 8 bases. Germline assignment: CDR1 SGDLS and CDR2 YYNGEE. The trim removed 0 bases at V and 1 base at J, leaving 9 bases unmatched. The CDR3 has 19 residues. CDR3 region: CASSVAIGQGDSGANVLTF. DNA for the CDR3: TGTGCCAGCAGCGTAGCTATCGGACAGGGTGATTCTGGGGCCAACGTCCTGACTTTC.

V and J are TRBV4-2 and TRBJ1-5; 9 bases fit TRBD1. J lost 2 bases, V lost 1 base, and 6 bases had no gene match. Germline V gene data show CDR1 as LGHNA and CDR2 as YNFKEQ. CDR3 length: 17 amino acids. CDR3 sequence: CASSQGGDREGNQPQHF. In DNA, the CDR3 is TGTGCCAGCAGCCAAGGTGGGGACAGGGAGGGCAATCAGCCCCAGCATTTT.

This chain connects TRBV7-2 to TRBJ2-7, with 13 bases fitting TRBD2. Looked up from germline, CDR1 is SGHTA and CDR2 is FQGNSA. The CDR3 length is 16 residues. The V gene end was trimmed by 1 base and the J gene end by 3 bases; junction bases not matched to a gene: 3. The DNA of the CDR3 is TGTGCCAGCAGCTTAGATTGGACTAGCGGGAGCTACGAGCAGTACTTC. As protein: CASSLDWTSGSYEQYF. Combining the CDR3 with reference TRBV7-2 and TRBJ2-7 gives the whole variable domain GAGVSQSPSNKVTEKGKDVELRCDPISGHTALYWYRQSLGQGLEFLIYFQGNSAPDKSGLPSDRFSAERTGGSVSTLTIQRTQQEDSAVYLCASSLDWTSGSYEQYFGPGTRLTVT.

In its sample, this clone was seen a few times. This chain connects TRBV29-1 to TRBJ2-7; perhaps TRBD1 as D (5 bases). The germline V gene encodes CDR1 SQVTM and CDR2 ANQGSEA. The CDR3 covers 12 residues. V lost 4 bases and J lost 3, with 10 bases in between. As DNA, the CDR3 is TGCAGCGTTGGGGAAGGGGTCTACGAGCAGTACTTC. Translated: CSVGEGVYEQYF.

This clone was observed a few times. The J gene is TRBJ2-1, the V gene TRBV14; the D is unclear. The germline V gene has CDR1 SGHDN and CDR2 FVKESK. The CDR3 runs to 12 residues. V was pared by 0 bases and J by 9 bases, with 6 bases between. CDR3: CASSQDYVEQFF. As DNA, the CDR3 is TGTGCCAGCAGCCAAGATTATGTTGAGCAGTTCTTC.